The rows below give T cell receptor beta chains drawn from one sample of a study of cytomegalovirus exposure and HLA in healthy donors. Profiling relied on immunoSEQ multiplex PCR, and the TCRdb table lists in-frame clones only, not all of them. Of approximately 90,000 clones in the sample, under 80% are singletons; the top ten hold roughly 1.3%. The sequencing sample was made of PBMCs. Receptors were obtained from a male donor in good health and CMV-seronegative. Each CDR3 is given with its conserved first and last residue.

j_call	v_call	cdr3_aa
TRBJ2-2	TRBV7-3	CASSLRRQGLTGELFF
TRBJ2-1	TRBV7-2	CASSLLRDLYNEQFF
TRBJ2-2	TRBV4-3	CASSQGVSGYTGELFF
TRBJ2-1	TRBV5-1	CASSWSWNEQFF
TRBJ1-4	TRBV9	CASSPGVTNEKLFF
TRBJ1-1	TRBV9	CASSVVGLQGARSEAFF
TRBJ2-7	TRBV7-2	CASSALGLPREQYF
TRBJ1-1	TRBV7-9	CASSLEQGFEAFF
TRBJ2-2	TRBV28	CASSGLAYTGELFF
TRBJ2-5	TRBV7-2	CASSRGTGRETQYF
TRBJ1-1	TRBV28	CASSLGSLNAEAFF
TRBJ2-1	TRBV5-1	CASRAGTHAGSYNEQFF
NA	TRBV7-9	CASSLDGLLYEQYF
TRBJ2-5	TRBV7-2	CASSLLGVGGGIQETQYF
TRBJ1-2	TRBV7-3	CASSSSPGGGYTF
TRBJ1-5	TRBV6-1	CASSAFDRDRDQPQHF
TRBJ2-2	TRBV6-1	CASSELTGTTGELFF
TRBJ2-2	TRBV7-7	CASGPFTGELFF
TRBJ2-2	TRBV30	CAWARETLNTGELFF
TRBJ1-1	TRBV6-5	CASSYLMNTEAFF
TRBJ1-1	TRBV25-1	CASSDPGQGDTEAFF
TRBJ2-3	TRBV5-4	CASSSRTGSSTQYF
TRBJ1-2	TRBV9	CASSAGVRSPGGVYTF
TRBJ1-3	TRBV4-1	CASSLSRGQGKGNTIYF
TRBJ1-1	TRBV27	CASSFLTRFNTEAFF
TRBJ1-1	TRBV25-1	CASSVELNTEAFF
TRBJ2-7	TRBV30	CAWSVGGSSYEQYF
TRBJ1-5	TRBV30	CAWSVMGRSNQPQHF
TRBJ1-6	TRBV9	CASSVEGTANSPLHF
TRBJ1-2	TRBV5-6	CASSLGNRERYGYTF
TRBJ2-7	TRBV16	CASSAPRDSTNEQYF
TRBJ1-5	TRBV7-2	CASSQGSGNQPQHF
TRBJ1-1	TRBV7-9	CASTTGVNTEAFF
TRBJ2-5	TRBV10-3	CAIRPQSRETQYF
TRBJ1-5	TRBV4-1	CASSQDWENNQPQHF
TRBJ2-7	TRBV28	CASSLGAGEQYF
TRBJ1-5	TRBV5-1	CASSLAGGNNQPQHF
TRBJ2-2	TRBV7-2	CASSQGLAGTGELFF
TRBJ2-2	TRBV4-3	CASSRQLKRVTGELFF
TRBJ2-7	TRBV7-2	CASSLLSQLYYEQYF
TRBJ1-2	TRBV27	CASSSGTGGIGYTF
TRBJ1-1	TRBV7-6	CASSLEGGGDATEAFF
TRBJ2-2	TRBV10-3	CAIGQLNTGELFF
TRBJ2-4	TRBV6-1	CASSDIGLANVGIQYF
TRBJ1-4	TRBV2	CASSVQRQGMEEKLFF
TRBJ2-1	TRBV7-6	CASSPGQIGEQFF
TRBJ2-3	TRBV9	CASSVASGRTDTQYF